This paragraph covers one T cell receptor beta chain sequence. The data stem from a study of blood T cell repertoires in COVID-19. As for the study in general: Both acute and convalescent COVID-19 samples were obtained from the United States, Italy and Spain. Sample material is recorded as cDNA or gDNA derived from T cells, B-cell-depleted T cells, or PBMCs.

Some clones are missing from TCRdb's copy, which holds only in-frame ones; the method was immunoSEQ multiplex PCR. The sample consists of 320,000 or so clones, around nine tenths of them appearing once. Individuals aged roughly 18 to 100 years were recruited from roughly 22 US areas. In germline, CDR1 is KGHSH, CDR2 LQKENI. Trimming removed 4 bases from V and 3 bases from J; junction bases left unmatched: 6. CDR3 length: 15 amino acids. Sequenced material: PBMCs or T cells enriched from blood (not recorded which). The V and J genes are TRBV18 and TRBJ2-3; 8 positions agree with TRBD2. This sequence was found in a man between 60 and 75 years old who had recovered from COVID-19. CDR3 DNA sequence: TGTGCCAGCTCACTCAGCGGGGGCCAAACAGATACGCAGTATTTT. It translates to CASSLSGGQTDTQYF.